This T cell receptor beta chain appears in the sequencing data of a study of control samples from healthy donors and cancer patients. Only in-frame clones appear in the TCRdb table, and some are missing; sequencing was by immunoSEQ multiplex PCR. The sample has 76,000 or so clones; around 90% are singletons. Source material: PBMCs. The clonotype was recovered from a woman aged 45-65 years with colorectal cancer.

This chain's CDR3 is CASSIRPDSGNTIYF. The CDR3 DNA reads as TGCGCCAGCAGCATCCGACCGGACTCTGGAAACACCATATATTTT. The rearrangement joins TRBV4-1 to TRBJ1-3; D gene unclear. With 5 bases removed from V and 0 bases from J, the gap between germline ends came to 11 bases. CDR3 length: 15 residues. Germline-derived CDR1 and CDR2 are MGHRA and YSYEKL.